This entry concerns a single T cell receptor beta chain. V dropped 0 bases and J dropped 6 bases, with 19 bases sitting between them. Germline lookup yields CDR1 SEHNR and CDR2 FQNEAQ (reference sequence). The CDR3 totals 17 residues. This sample was taken from a study of blood T cell repertoires in COVID-19. Study as a whole: Sources were T cells, B-cell-depleted T cells, or PBMCs; the material itself was cDNA or gDNA.

Enrollees, about 18 to 100 years old, lived in 24 US areas. Profiling relied on immunoSEQ multiplex PCR, and the TCRdb table lists in-frame clones only, not all of them. The sample yields 300,000 to 400,000 clones, over 80% seen once. This TCR was sampled from a man aged 25-45 years who had recovered from COVID-19. This chain uses TRBV7-9 with TRBJ2-3, with D possibly matching TRBD2 (7 bases). The sequencing input was PBMCs or T cells enriched from blood (not recorded which). The CDR3 DNA reads TGTGCCAGCAGCTTAGCGCTTAGGGGGGGCGAGGGTGATACGCAGTATTTT. It is translated as CASSLALRGGEGDTQYF.